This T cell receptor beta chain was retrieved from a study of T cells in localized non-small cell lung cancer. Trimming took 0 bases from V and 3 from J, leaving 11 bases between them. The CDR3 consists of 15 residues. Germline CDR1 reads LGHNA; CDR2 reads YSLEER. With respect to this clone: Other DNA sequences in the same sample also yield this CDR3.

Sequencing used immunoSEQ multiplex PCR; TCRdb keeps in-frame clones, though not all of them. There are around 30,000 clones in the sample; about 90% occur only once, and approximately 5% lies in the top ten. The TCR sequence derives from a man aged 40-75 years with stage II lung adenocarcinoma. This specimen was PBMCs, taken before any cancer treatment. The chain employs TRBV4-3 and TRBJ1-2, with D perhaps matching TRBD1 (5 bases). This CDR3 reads CASSQETQGYYGYTF. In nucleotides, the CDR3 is TGCGCCAGCAGCCAAGAAACGCAGGGCTACTATGGCTACACCTTC.